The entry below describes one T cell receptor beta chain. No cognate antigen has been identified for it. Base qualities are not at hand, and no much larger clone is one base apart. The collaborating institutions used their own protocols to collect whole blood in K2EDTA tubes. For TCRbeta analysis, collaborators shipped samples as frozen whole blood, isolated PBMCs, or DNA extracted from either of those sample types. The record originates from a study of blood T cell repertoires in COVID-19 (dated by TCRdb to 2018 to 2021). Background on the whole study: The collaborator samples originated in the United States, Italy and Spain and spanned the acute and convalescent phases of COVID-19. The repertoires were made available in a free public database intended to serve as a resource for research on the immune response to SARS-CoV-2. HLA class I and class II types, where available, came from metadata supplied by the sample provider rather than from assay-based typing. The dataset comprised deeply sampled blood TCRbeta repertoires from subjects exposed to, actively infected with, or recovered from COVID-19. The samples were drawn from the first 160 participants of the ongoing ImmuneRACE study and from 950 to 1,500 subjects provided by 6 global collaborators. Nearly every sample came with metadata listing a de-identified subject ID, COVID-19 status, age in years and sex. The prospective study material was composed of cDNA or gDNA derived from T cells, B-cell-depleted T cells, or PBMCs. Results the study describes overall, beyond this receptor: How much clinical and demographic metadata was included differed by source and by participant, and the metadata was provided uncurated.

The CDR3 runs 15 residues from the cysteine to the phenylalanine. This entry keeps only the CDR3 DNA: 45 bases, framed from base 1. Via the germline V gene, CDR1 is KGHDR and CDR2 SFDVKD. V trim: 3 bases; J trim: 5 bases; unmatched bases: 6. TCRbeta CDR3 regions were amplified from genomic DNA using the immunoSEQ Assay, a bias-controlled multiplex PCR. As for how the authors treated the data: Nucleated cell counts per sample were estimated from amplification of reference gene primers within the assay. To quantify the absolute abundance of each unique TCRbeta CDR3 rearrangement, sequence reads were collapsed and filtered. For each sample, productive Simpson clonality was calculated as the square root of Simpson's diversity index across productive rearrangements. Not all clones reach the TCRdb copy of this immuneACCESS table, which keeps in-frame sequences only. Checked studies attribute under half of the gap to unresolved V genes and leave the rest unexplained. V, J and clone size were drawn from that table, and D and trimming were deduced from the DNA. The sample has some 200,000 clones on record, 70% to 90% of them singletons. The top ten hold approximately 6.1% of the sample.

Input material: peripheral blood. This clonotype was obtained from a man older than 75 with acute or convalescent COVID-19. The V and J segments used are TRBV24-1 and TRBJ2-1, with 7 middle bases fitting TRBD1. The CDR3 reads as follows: CATSDLRGIDNEQFF. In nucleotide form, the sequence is TGTGCCACCAGTGATCTCAGGGGGATTGACAATGAGCAGTTCTTC.